This T cell receptor beta chain was recovered during a study of T cell responses to AZD1222 COVID-19 vaccine. Study findings and constraints: Spike-specific TCR breadth and depth rose after two AZD1222 doses. Seropositivity was recorded at baseline in only 6 or 7 AZD1222 recipients.

Assay: immunoSEQ multiplex PCR; the TCRdb copy retains only in-frame clones and omits some. The sample has 150,000 to 180,000 clones, 86% seen once. In the case of this clone: The antigen is not known.

This TCR was recovered from an adult in good health. Specimen: peripheral blood, collected on day 0 of MenACWY control vaccination.

CDR3 residues: CASSQFSTDTQYF. CDR3 sequence (DNA): TGCGCCAGCAGCCAATTTAGCACAGATACGCAGTATTTT. The J gene is TRBJ2-3, the V gene TRBV4-1, with D unclear. Germline values: CDR1 MGHRA, CDR2 YSYEKL. The CDR3 runs 13 residues. Trimming cost V 2 bases and J 0 bases, with 3 bases left between them.